This record covers a single TCR beta chain. The method was immunoSEQ multiplex PCR; TCRdb's version includes in-frame clones alone and lacks a portion of them. Altogether some 700,000 clones are present, roughly 90% being singletons, with the ten largest covering over 0.008%. This entry belongs to a study of shared T cell receptors in the human thymus. The ends lost 3 bases at V and 3 bases at J; junction bases unmatched: 11. Germline values: CDR1 LGHNA, CDR2 YNFKEQ. There are 17 residues in the CDR3. This sample was shared with a second study, whose subject was human thymus T cells. Turning to that study: The thymus was resected at corrective cardiac surgery. Usage of V and J genes appeared biased in thymic and blood repertoires. The related literature has documented a marked overlap of thymic repertoires among unrelated individuals.

The specimen sequenced was thymocytes. The sequence was collected from a boy less than two years old with a congenital heart defect. The chain is built from TRBV4-2 and TRBJ2-7; 10 bases are shared with TRBD2. This CDR3 reads CASSHIAGGMVGYEQYF. Written as DNA, the CDR3 is TGTGCCAGCAGCCATATAGCGGGAGGTATGGTAGGCTACGAGCAGTACTTC.